The rows below give T cell receptor beta chains drawn from one sample of a study of cytomegalovirus exposure and HLA in healthy donors. Measured with immunoSEQ multiplex PCR; TCRdb has only the in-frame clones, and not every one. Here the sample spans under 150,000 clones, approximately 80% being singletons. Material: PBMCs. The receptors stem from a male donor in good health and CMV-seropositive. The CDR3 runs from the conserved cysteine through the conserved F or W. The order of the fields is V gene, J gene, D gene, clone size, CDR3 protein, CDR3 DNA. The D gene is left open where the match is weak. The size of a clone is reported for some rows only, either as once, few or many, or as a class for expanded clones.

>TRBV20-1|TRBJ2-7|TRBD2|-
CSAGTSYEQYF
TGCAGTGCTGGGACTAGCTACGAGCAGTACTTC
>TRBV7-8|TRBJ1-4|-|-
CASRNGGLATNEKLFF
TGTGCCAGCAGGAACGGGGGGCTAGCAACTAATGAAAAACTGTTTTTT
>TRBV7-3|TRBJ1-2|TRBD1|-
CASSTTGGGYGYTF
TGTGCCAGCAGCACAACAGGGGGTGGCTATGGCTACACCTTC
>TRBV6-1|TRBJ1-5|-|-
CASSELEGHSPQHF
TGTGCCAGCAGTGAACTCGAGGGTCACTCACCCCAGCATTTT
>TRBV9|TRBJ2-7|-|-
CASSLGGGGTYEQYF
TGTGCCAGCAGCCTAGGGGGGGGAGGGACCTACGAGCAGTACTTC
>TRBV7-9|TRBJ2-7|-|-
CASSLASTPFEQYF
TGTGCCAGCAGCTTAGCATCTACTCCTTTCGAGCAGTACTTC
>TRBV21-1|TRBJ1-5|-|-
CASSISTDGSNQPQHF
TGTGCCAGCAGCATTTCCACAGATGGTAGCAATCAGCCCCAGCATTTT
>TRBV11-2|TRBJ2-3|-|-
CASSLPEDTQYF
TGTGCCAGCAGCTTACCCGAGGATACGCAGTATTTT
>TRBV5-1|TRBJ2-1|-|-
CASSLYIGGDLANEQFF
TGCGCCAGCAGCTTGTACATCGGCGGGGATCTCGCCAATGAGCAGTTCTTC
>TRBV5-8|TRBJ2-7|-|once
CASSIRSPYEQYF
TGTGCCAGCAGCATTAGAAGCCCCTACGAGCAGTACTTC
>TRBV21-1|TRBJ1-2|-|-
CANGQLNYGYTF
TGTGCCAACGGACAGCTTAACTATGGCTACACCTTC
>TRBV18|TRBJ1-5|-|-
CASSPSSRQSNQPQHF
TGTGCCAGCTCACCGTCTTCCCGACAGAGCAATCAGCCCCAGCATTTT
>TRBV16|TRBJ1-5|TRBD1|-
CASSLMDREQPQHF
TGTGCCAGCAGCCTCATGGACAGGGAACAGCCCCAGCATTTT
>TRBV21-1|TRBJ2-5|-|-
CASSSGEAGRETQYF
TGTGCCAGCAGCTCCGGGGAAGCGGGACGGGAGACCCAGTACTTC
>TRBV18|TRBJ2-7|-|-
CASSRSQPPDEQYF
TGTGCCAGCTCAAGGAGCCAGCCCCCCGACGAGCAGTACTTC
>TRBV27|TRBJ2-2|-|-
CASRMSTGELFF
TGTGCCAGCAGAATGAGCACCGGGGAGCTGTTTTTT
>TRBV5-1|TRBJ2-3|-|-
CASSPAQGADTQYF
TGCGCCAGCAGTCCCGCACAGGGCGCAGATACGCAGTATTTT
>TRBV15|TRBJ1-2|-|-
CATSRGEGNYGYTF
TGTGCCACCAGCAGAGGGGAGGGGAACTATGGCTACACCTTC
>TRBV5-1|TRBJ1-1|-|-
CASSLAGAGNTEAFF
TGCGCCAGCAGCTTGGCCGGCGCGGGGAACACTGAAGCTTTCTTT
>TRBV4-3|TRBJ2-1|TRBD2|-
CASSQWREGVLSEQFF
TGCGCCAGCAGCCAATGGCGGGAGGGGGTGTTAAGCGAGCAGTTCTTC
>TRBV7-2|TRBJ2-3|TRBD1|-
CASSVAGTGGSTQYF
TGTGCCAGCAGCGTAGCCGGGACAGGGGGCAGTACGCAGTATTTT
>TRBV4-1|TRBJ2-6|-|-
CASSQARSGANVLTF
TGCGCCAGCAGCCAAGCTCGCTCTGGGGCCAACGTCCTGACTTTC
>TRBV27|TRBJ2-5|-|-
CASILRGGMGETQYF
TGTGCCAGCATCCTAAGGGGCGGGATGGGAGAGACCCAGTACTTC
>TRBV19|TRBJ2-1|TRBD2|-
CASSIAGGINEQFF
TGTGCCAGTAGTATAGCGGGGGGTATAAATGAGCAGTTCTTC